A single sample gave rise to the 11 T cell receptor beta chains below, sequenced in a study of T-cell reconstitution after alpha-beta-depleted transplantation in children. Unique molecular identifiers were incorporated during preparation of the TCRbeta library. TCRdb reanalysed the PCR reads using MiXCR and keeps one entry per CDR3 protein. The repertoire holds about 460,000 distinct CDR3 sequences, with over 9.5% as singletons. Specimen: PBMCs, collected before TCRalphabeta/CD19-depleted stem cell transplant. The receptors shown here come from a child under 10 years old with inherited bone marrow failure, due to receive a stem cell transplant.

The CDR3 nucleotides read TGTGCCAGCTCACCTAATTCACGGTACACTGAAGCTTTCTTT. Translated: CASSPNSRYTEAFF. The V gene is TRBV18, the J gene TRBJ1-1; the D is unclear. Germline V gene sequence: CDR1 KGHSH, CDR2 LQKENI. The CDR3 sequence is 14 residues long. Trimming cost V 3 bases and J 3 bases, with 11 bases left between them. Full variable domain (remainder filled in from reference TRBV18 and TRBJ1-1): NAGVMQNPRHLVRRRGQEARLRCSPMKGHSHVYWYRQLPEEGLKFMVYLQKENIIDESGMPKERFSAEFPKEGPSILRIQQVVRGDSAAYFCASSPNSRYTEAFFGQGTRLTVV.

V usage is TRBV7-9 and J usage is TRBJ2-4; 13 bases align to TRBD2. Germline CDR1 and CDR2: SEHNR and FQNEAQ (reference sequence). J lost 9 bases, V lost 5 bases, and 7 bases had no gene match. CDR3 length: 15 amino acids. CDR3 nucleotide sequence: TGTGCCAGCAGCAAGCCGGGACTAGCGGGACTCATTCAGTACTTC. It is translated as CASSKPGLAGLIQYF.

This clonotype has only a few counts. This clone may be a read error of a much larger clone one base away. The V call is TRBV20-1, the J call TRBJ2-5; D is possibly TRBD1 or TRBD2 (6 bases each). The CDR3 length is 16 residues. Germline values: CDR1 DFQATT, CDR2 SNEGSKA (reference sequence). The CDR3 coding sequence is TGCTGTGCTAGAGATTCCGGGGGCGGAAAGGGAGAGACCCAGTACTTC. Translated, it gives CCARDSGGGKGETQYF.

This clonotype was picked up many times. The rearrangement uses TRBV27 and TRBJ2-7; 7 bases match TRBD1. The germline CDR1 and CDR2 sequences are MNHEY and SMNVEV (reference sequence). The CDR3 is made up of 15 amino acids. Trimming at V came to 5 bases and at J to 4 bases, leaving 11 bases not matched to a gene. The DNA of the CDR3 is TGTGCCAGCAGTACCCTAGACAGGGTCCAGTACGAGCAGTACTTC. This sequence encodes CASSTLDRVQYEQYF.

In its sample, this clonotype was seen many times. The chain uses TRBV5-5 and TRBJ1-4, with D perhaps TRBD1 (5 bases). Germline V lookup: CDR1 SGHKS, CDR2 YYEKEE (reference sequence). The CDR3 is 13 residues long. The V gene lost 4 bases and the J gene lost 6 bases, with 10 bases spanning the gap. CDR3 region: CASSPKGDEKLFF. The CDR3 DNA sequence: TGTGCCAGCAGCCCCAAAGGGGATGAAAAACTGTTTTTT.

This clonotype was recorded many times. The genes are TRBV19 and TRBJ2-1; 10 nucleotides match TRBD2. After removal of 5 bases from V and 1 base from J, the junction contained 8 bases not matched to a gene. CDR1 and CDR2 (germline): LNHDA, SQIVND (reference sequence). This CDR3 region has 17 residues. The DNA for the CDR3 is TGTGCCAGTAGTCCCTACGGACTAGCGGCTTCCTACAATGAGCAGTTCTTC. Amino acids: CASSPYGLAASYNEQFF.

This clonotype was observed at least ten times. CDR3 loop: CASGPVFGDTQYF. The CDR3 nucleotides are TGTGCCAGCGGCCCCGTTTTTGGGGATACGCAGTATTTT. The V gene is TRBV27, the J gene TRBJ2-3; D remains unclear. This CDR3 is 13 amino acids long. The V end lost 8 bases, the J end lost 6 bases, and 15 bases lay between the germline ends. Looked up from germline, CDR1 is MNHEY and CDR2 is SMNVEV (reference sequence).

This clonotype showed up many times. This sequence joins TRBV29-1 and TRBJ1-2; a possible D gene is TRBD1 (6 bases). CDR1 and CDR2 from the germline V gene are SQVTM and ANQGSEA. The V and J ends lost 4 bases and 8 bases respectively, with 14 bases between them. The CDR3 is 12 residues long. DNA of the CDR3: TGCAGCGTTGGCCGGACAGCTGGAGGCTACACCTTC. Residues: CSVGRTAGGYTF.

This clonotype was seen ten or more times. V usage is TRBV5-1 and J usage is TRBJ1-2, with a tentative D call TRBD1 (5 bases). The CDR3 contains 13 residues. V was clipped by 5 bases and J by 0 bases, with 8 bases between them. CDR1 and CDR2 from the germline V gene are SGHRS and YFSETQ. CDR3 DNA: TGCGCCAGCAGTCTGACAGCTAACTATGGCTACACCTTC. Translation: CASSLTANYGYTF.

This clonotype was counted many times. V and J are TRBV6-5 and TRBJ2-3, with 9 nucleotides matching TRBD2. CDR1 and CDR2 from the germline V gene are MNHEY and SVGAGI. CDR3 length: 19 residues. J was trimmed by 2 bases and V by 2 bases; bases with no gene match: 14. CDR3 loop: CASSYGFAGGLGNTDTQYF. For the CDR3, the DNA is TGTGCCAGCAGTTACGGGTTCGCGGGAGGGCTCGGGAACACAGATACGCAGTATTTT.

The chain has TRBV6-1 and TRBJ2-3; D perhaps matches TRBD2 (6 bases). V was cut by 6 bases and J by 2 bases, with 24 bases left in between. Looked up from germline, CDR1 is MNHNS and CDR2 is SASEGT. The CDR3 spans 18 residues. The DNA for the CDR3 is TGTGCCAGCAGCCGTAGCGGAGGCGGCTCCCCGTCCACAGATACGCAGTATTTT. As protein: CASSRSGGGSPSTDTQYF.